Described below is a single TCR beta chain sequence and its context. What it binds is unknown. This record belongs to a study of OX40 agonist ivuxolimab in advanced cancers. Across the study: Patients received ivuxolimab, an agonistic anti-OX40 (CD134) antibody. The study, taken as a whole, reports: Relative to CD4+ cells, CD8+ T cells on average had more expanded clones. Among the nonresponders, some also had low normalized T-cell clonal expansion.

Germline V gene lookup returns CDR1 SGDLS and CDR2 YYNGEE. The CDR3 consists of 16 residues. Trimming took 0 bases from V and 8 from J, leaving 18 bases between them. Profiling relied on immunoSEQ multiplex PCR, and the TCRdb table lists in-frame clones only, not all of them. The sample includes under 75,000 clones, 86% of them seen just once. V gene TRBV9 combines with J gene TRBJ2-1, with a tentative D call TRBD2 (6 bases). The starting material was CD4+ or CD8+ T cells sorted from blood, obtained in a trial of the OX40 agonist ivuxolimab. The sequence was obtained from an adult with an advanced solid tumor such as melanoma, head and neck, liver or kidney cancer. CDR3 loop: CASSVAAGTRVDEQFF. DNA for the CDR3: TGTGCCAGCAGCGTAGCGGCGGGGACCCGGGTGGATGAGCAGTTCTTC. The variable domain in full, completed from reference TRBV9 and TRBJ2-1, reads DSGVTQTPKHLITATGQRVTLRCSPRSGDLSVYWYQQSLDQGLQFLIQYYNGEERAKGNILERFSAQQFPDLHSELNLSSLELGDSALYFCASSVAAGTRVDEQFFGPGTRLTVL.